This T cell receptor (beta chain) was recovered during a study of cytomegalovirus exposure and HLA in healthy donors. The study's findings and limits: There were reportedly fewer N-insertions in an Asian-associated ancestry cluster than the roughly 670-donor mean, in a later analysis. Among the sequence variants, a highly shared cluster was likely an artifact of sequencing.

Germline V gene lookup returns CDR1 SGHNT and CDR2 YYREEE (reference sequence). CDR3 length: 15 residues. With 3 bases clipped from V and 5 bases from J, the junction kept 4 bases outside the gene matches. Primers included in the PCR were 60 Vbeta and 13 Jbeta primers. Produced via immunoSEQ multiplex PCR; TCRdb's table is partial and in-frame only. The table shows some 110,000 clones, with roughly 82% occurring only once. This clone occurred a few times. The antigen is undetermined. This clonotype was obtained from a middle-aged man in good health and CMV-seronegative. What was sequenced was PBMCs. The chain is built from TRBV5-4 and TRBJ2-1, with 11 nucleotides matching TRBD2. In nucleotides, the CDR3 is TGTGCCAGCAGCTCCGGGACTAGCGGTAACAATGAGCAGTTCTTC. This gives the protein CASSSGTSGNNEQFF.